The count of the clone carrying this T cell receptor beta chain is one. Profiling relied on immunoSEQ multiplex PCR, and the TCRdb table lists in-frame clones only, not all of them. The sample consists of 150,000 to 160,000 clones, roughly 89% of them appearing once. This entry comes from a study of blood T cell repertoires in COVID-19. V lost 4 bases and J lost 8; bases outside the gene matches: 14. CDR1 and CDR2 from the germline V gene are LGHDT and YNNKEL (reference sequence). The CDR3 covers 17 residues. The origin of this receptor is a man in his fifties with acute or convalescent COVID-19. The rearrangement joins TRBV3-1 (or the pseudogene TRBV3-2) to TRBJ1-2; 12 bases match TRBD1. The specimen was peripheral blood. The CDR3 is CASSLPGTGGLVGGYTF. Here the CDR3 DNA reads TGTGCCAGCAGCCTACCCGGGACAGGGGGCCTTGTGGGGGGCTACACCTTC.